Listed here are 20 T cell receptor beta chains from one sample, sequenced in a study of cytomegalovirus exposure and HLA in healthy donors (dated by TCRdb to 2015 to 2018). Preparation of the library involved the immunoSEQ multiplex PCR assay. TCRdb provides this immuneACCESS table in a form limited to in-frame rearrangements. Some clones are lacking; in checked studies, under half of them reflect an unresolved V gene, and why the rest are absent is not known. Recorded for this sample are about 70,000 clones; roughly 94% of them occurred a single time. The ten largest clonotypes hold less than 2% of the sample. Sequenced material: PBMCs. The receptors originated from a man aged 18 to 29 in good health and CMV-seropositive.

This chain connects TRBV7-2 to TRBJ2-5; 16 bases line up with TRBD2. V lost 5 bases, J lost 5 bases, and 8 bases stayed unmatched. The CDR3 loop spans 17 amino acids. Germline V gene lookup returns CDR1 SGHTA and CDR2 FQGNSA. The CDR3 DNA sequence: TGTGCCAGCAGCCGGGGACTAGCGGGAGGGCCTGGGGAGACCCAGTACTTC. Translation: CASSRGLAGGPGETQYF.

This chain connects TRBV6-6 to TRBJ1-5; tentatively, D is TRBD1 (5 bases). Looked up from germline, CDR1 is MNHNY and CDR2 is SVGAGI (reference sequence). Trimming removed 6 bases from V and 5 bases from J, with 8 bases in between. The CDR3 runs 12 residues. The CDR3 protein is CASRTGDQPQHF. The CDR3, as DNA: TGTGCCAGCAGGACGGGGGATCAGCCCCAGCATTTT.

This clone is a singleton in its sample. The junction differs from germline at one of its ends, possibly a read error. V usage is TRBV15 and J usage is TRBJ2-1; 7 bases agree with TRBD2. From germline, CDR1 is LNHNV and CDR2 YYDKDF (reference sequence). The length of the CDR3 is 13 residues. The CDR3 loop reads CATSRDSGREQFF. CDR3 in DNA: TGTGCCACCAGCCGAGATAGCGGGCGGGAGCAGTTCTTC.

This rearrangement joins TRBV6-5 to TRBJ2-3; unclear D gene. The CDR3 runs to 11 residues. Between the trimmed V and J ends, which lost 3 bases and 5 bases, there was a span of 3 bases. CDR1 and CDR2 (germline): MNHEY, SVGAGI. CDR3: CASSYKDTQYF. CDR3 nucleotide sequence: TGTGCCAGCAGTTATAAAGATACGCAGTATTTT.

The V call is TRBV7-3, the J call TRBJ2-3, with TRBD2 matching over 7 bases. The CDR3 is 14 amino acids. Per germline, CDR1 SGHTA and CDR2 FQGTGA. Trimming cost V 5 bases and J 3 bases; bases outside gene matches: 5. The CDR3 coding sequence is TGTGCCAGCAGCCCCGGGACTACTACAGATACGCAGTATTTT. Protein product: CASSPGTTTDTQYF.

The chain joins TRBV5-1 to TRBJ2-5, with 13 positions matching TRBD2. CDR3 length: 16 residues. Germline assignment: CDR1 SGHRS and CDR2 YFSETQ. Losses at the gene ends were 0 bases for V and 5 bases for J; bases not matched to a gene: 4. The DNA for the CDR3 is TGCGCCAGCAGCTTGGGGACTAGCGGGAGCTCGGAGACCCAGTACTTC. It yields the protein CASSLGTSGSSETQYF.

This chain joins TRBV5-4 and TRBJ2-1, with D maybe TRBD1 (5 bases). The CDR3 extends over 13 amino acids. Trimming stripped 1 base from V and 7 bases from J, with 9 bases between. The V gene's germline CDR1 is SGHNT and CDR2 YYREEE (reference sequence). Here the CDR3 reads CASSLPGINEQFF. CDR3 bases: TGTGCCAGCAGCTTGCCAGGGATAAATGAGCAGTTCTTC.

This clone was seen a few times. The chain is built from TRBV13 and TRBJ2-7; weak D call: TRBD2 (5 bases). The CDR3 is 14 residues long. Germline V gene sequence: CDR1 PRHDT, CDR2 FYEKMQ (reference sequence). V was pared by 5 bases and J by 3 bases, with 14 bases between. CDR3 bases: TGTGCCAGCAGCCCTAGCAGACACGGCTACGAGCAGTACTTC. This translates into CASSPSRHGYEQYF.

The chain combines TRBV18 with TRBJ2-5, with 8 bases that match TRBD1. The V gene end was trimmed by 5 bases and the J gene end by 3 bases; junction bases not matched to a gene: 11. CDR1 KGHSH and CDR2 LQKENI come from the germline V gene. The CDR3 totals 16 residues. This CDR3 reads CASSSQGAGKKETQYF. Here the CDR3 DNA reads TGTGCCAGCTCATCCCAGGGGGCAGGGAAGAAAGAGACCCAGTACTTC.

V usage is TRBV6-1 and J usage is TRBJ2-5; TRBD2 matches at 7 bases. The junction had 12 bases not matched to a gene; V was cut back by 1 base and J by 7 bases. CDR1 and CDR2 (germline): MNHNS, SASEGT. The CDR3 is 16 residues long. The CDR3 DNA sequence: TGTGCCAGCAGTGAAGTCGTTATGAGCGGGAAAGGGACCCAGTACTTC. The encoded protein is CASSEVVMSGKGTQYF.

The chain combines TRBV28 with TRBJ2-3; 10 nucleotides line up with TRBD1. In germline, CDR1 is MDHEN, CDR2 SYDVKM. CDR3 length: 15 amino acids. V gave up 3 bases and J gave up 2 bases; unmatched junction bases: 2. CDR3 region: CASSLDRGFTDTQYF. The CDR3 bases are TGTGCCAGCAGTTTGGACAGGGGGTTCACAGATACGCAGTATTTT.

The V gene is TRBV28, the J gene TRBJ2-5, with a weak D call TRBD1 (6 bases). Germline assignment: CDR1 MDHEN and CDR2 SYDVKM. Trimming took 6 bases from V and 5 from J, leaving 19 bases between them. CDR3 size: 15 residues. In DNA form, the CDR3 reads TGTGCCAGCAGACCGGGACATGGGGCGCAGGAGACCCAGTACTTC. It is translated as CASRPGHGAQETQYF.

V usage is TRBV27 and J usage is TRBJ2-1, with TRBD1 matching 9 bases. Germline V gives CDR1 MNHEY, CDR2 SMNVEV (reference sequence). The CDR3 covers 15 residues. The V segment lost 4 bases and the J segment 8 bases; nucleotides outside the gene matches: 9. CDR3 coding DNA: TGTGCCAGCAGTTCGACAGGGGGTTTGAGTGATGAGCAGTTCTTC. Amino acid sequence: CASSSTGGLSDEQFF.

The gene calls are TRBV11-1 and TRBJ2-5; D is possibly TRBD2 (5 bases). CDR3 length equals 13 residues. V was trimmed by 5 bases and J by 2 bases, leaving 9 bases between them. Germline CDR1 SGHAT, CDR2 FQDESV (reference sequence). The chain's CDR3 is CASSRPGQETQYF. The CDR3 DNA is TGTGCCAGCAGCCGCCCGGGGCAAGAGACCCAGTACTTC.

This clone was seen a single time. The gene calls are TRBV10-3 and TRBJ1-5; maybe TRBD1 (6 bases). CDR1 and CDR2 (germline): ENHRY, SYGVKD. V was cut by 3 bases and J by 0 bases, with 12 bases left in between. The CDR3 has 16 amino acids. CDR3 DNA: TGTGCCATCAGTGATGGGACAACTTATAGCAATCAGCCCCAGCATTTT. This encodes CAISDGTTYSNQPQHF.

The count of this clone is one. The chain joins TRBV5-5 to TRBJ1-4; D might be TRBD1 (5 bases). Trimming left V 0 bases short and J 4 bases short, with 16 bases between. The CDR3 has 17 residues. Germline V gives CDR1 SGHKS, CDR2 YYEKEE (reference sequence). CDR3 sequence reads: CASSLAGQGGYNEKLFF. CDR3 bases: TGTGCCAGCAGCTTGGCCGGGCAGGGAGGCTATAATGAAAAACTGTTTTTT.

V gene TRBV5-6 combines with J gene TRBJ1-1, with no clear D. Germline V gene data show CDR1 as SGHDT and CDR2 as YYEEEE. This CDR3 has 14 residues. The V end was cut by 2 bases, the J end by 0 bases, with 8 bases between. CDR3 protein: CASSFDIMNTEAFF. CDR3 in DNA: TGTGCCAGCAGCTTTGACATAATGAACACTGAAGCTTTCTTT.

This chain connects TRBV10-3 to TRBJ2-5; possible D gene TRBD2, 6 bases. Germline lookup yields CDR1 ENHRY and CDR2 SYGVKD. The V end was cut by 4 bases, the J end by 0 bases, with 9 bases between. This CDR3 has 14 residues. CDR3 sequence reads: CAISGSGNQETQYF. In nucleotides, the CDR3 is TGTGCCATCAGTGGTAGCGGCAACCAAGAGACCCAGTACTTC.

V gene TRBV13 combines with J gene TRBJ2-3, with TRBD2 identical over 8 bases. CDR3 length: 18 residues. The germline gives CDR1 PRHDT, CDR2 FYEKMQ (reference sequence). V was clipped by 5 bases and J by 2 bases; unmatched bases: 15. The CDR3 nucleotides read TGTGCCAGCAGCCCCCCCGTATGGGAAGCGGGAGTCACAGATACGCAGTATTTT. Encoded protein: CASSPPVWEAGVTDTQYF.

This clone appeared a single time. The chain employs TRBV11-2 and TRBJ2-7; 9 nucleotides align to TRBD2. Germline-derived CDR1 and CDR2 are SGHAT and FQNNGV. The CDR3 contains 16 residues. The ends lost 2 bases at V and 2 bases at J; junction bases unmatched: 7. CDR3 nucleotide sequence: TGTGCCAGCAGCTTATTAGCGGGAGAAGGAACCTACGAGCAGTACTTC. It is translated as CASSLLAGEGTYEQYF.